Listed below are T cell receptor beta chains from one sample, sequenced in a study of T cell responses to AZD1222 COVID-19 vaccine. TCRdb's table, derived via immunoSEQ multiplex PCR, lists solely in-frame clones and lacks some. The top ten clones hold around 5.8% of a sample with some 88,000 clones, just over 90% of them seen once. This specimen was peripheral blood, taken 28 days after the second AZD1222 dose. The origin of the receptors is an adult who received the AZD1222 COVID-19 vaccine. The CDR3 runs from the conserved cysteine through the conserved F or W. The D gene is left open where the match is weak.

j_call: TRBJ1-1
v_call: TRBV11-2
d_call: .
cdr3_nt: TGTGCCAGCGCCGTGACTGGGGGGGCAAACACTGAAGCTTTCTTT
cdr3_aa: CASAVTGGANTEAFF

j_call: TRBJ1-6
v_call: TRBV6-5
d_call: .
cdr3_nt: TGTGCCACGAACCCTTCAGAGAATTCACCCCTCCACTTT
cdr3_aa: CATNPSENSPLHF

j_call: TRBJ2-7
v_call: TRBV27
d_call: .
cdr3_nt: TGTGCCAGCAGTTTCTCCGGGACTCGATCCTACGAGCAGTACTTC
cdr3_aa: CASSFSGTRSYEQYF

j_call: TRBJ1-1
v_call: TRBV6-5
d_call: .
cdr3_nt: TGTGCCAGCAGTCCCGGGATGAACACTGAAGCTTTCTTT
cdr3_aa: CASSPGMNTEAFF

j_call: TRBJ2-7
v_call: TRBV5-5
d_call: TRBD1
cdr3_nt: TGTGCCAGCAGCTGGATGCCCGGGACAGGGGCCTACGAGCAGTACTTC
cdr3_aa: CASSWMPGTGAYEQYF

j_call: TRBJ1-1
v_call: TRBV5-4
d_call: .
cdr3_nt: TGTGCCAGCCATGGACAGAAAGGGGTGTACACTGAAGCTTTCTTT
cdr3_aa: CASHGQKGVYTEAFF

j_call: TRBJ1-2
v_call: TRBV3-1/TRBV3-2
d_call: .
cdr3_nt: TGTGCCAGCAGCCAATGGTCGCTTAACTATGGCTACACCTTC
cdr3_aa: CASSQWSLNYGYTF

j_call: TRBJ1-4
v_call: TRBV5-4
d_call: .
cdr3_nt: TGTGCCAGCAGCTCGCGAAAGGGTTCTAATGAAAAACTGTTTTTT
cdr3_aa: CASSSRKGSNEKLFF

j_call: TRBJ2-1
v_call: TRBV6-2/TRBV6-3
d_call: TRBD1
cdr3_nt: TGTGCCAGCAGCAAGAGCACAGGGGGATCAAGGAATGAGCAGTTCTTC
cdr3_aa: CASSKSTGGSRNEQFF

j_call: TRBJ1-6
v_call: TRBV6-5
d_call: .
cdr3_nt: TGTGCCAGCAGTTACATAGCTAGCTCCTATAATTCACCCCTCCACTTT
cdr3_aa: CASSYIASSYNSPLHF

j_call: TRBJ2-7
v_call: TRBV10-1
d_call: .
cdr3_nt: TGCGCCAGCAGCCTAGACCCTCACCGGGGCGAGCAGTACTTC
cdr3_aa: CASSLDPHRGEQYF

j_call: TRBJ1-2
v_call: TRBV3-1/TRBV3-2
d_call: .
cdr3_nt: TGTGCCAGCAGCCAACGGGGGGGTAGTGGCTACACCTTC
cdr3_aa: CASSQRGGSGYTF

j_call: TRBJ1-2
v_call: TRBV10-3
d_call: TRBD1
cdr3_nt: TGTGCCATCAGTGGCCAGGGGGCAGCAGGTGGCTACACCTTC
cdr3_aa: CAISGQGAAGGYTF